Listed below are T cell receptor beta chains from one sample, sequenced in a study of T cell changes during pregnancy in multiple sclerosis. Sequencing used immunoSEQ multiplex PCR; TCRdb keeps in-frame clones, though not all of them. The data show some 42,000 clones, 87% seen once. Sequenced material: CD4+ T cells from peripheral blood mononuclear cells, taken after pregnancy. The receptors come from a female donor with multiple sclerosis, enrolled in a pregnancy study. Both conserved end residues are part of each CDR3. The order of the fields is J gene, clone size, V gene, D gene, CDR3 DNA, CDR3 protein. D genes are given only for firm matches. Clone size appears in some rows only: once, few, many, or a class for an expanded clone.

TRBJ1-2	NA	TRBV2	NA	TGTGCCAGCAGTGTGGGAGGGGTGGGAGGCTACACCTTC	CASSVGGVGGYTF
TRBJ2-7	few	TRBV5-1	TRBD1	TGCGCCAGCAGCACAACCGGGACAGGGGGTGACGAGCAGTACTTC	CASSTTGTGGDEQYF
TRBJ1-2	NA	TRBV29-1	TRBD1	TGCAGCGTTGATTACGGGGGGACAGGGGATGGCTACACCTTC	CSVDYGGTGDGYTF
TRBJ1-2	NA	TRBV2	NA	TGTGCCAGCAGTGACCCCAGGAACTATGGCTACACCTTC	CASSDPRNYGYTF
TRBJ2-5	NA	TRBV12-5	TRBD2	TGTGCTAGTGGAACACCGGGGGGGGAGACCCAGTACTTC	CASGTPGGETQYF
TRBJ2-1	NA	TRBV5-4	NA	TGTGCCAGCAGTCCTGACCCCAGGAATGAGCAGTTCTTC	CASSPDPRNEQFF
TRBJ2-5	NA	TRBV7-2	TRBD1	TGTGCCAGCAGCTTGGGACAGACGTACCAAGAGACCCAGTACTTC	CASSLGQTYQETQYF
TRBJ2-2	NA	TRBV10-3	TRBD2	TGTGCCATCAGTGGAGGACTAGCGGGGAGTGAGAACGGGGAGCTGTTTTTT	CAISGGLAGSENGELFF
TRBJ2-3	NA	TRBV6-5	NA	TGTGCCACCCAAACAGGGTTACACATGAATACGCAGTATTTT	CATQTGLHMNTQYF
TRBJ2-6	NA	TRBV5-1	TRBD1	TGCGCCAGCAGCTCCCTGGGGACAGTTAGTTCCTCTGGGGCCAACGTCCTGACTTTC	CASSSLGTVSSSGANVLTF
TRBJ2-7	NA	TRBV30	NA	TGTGCCTGGAGTGTACGGGGTGGATGGGGCGAGCAGTACTTC	CAWSVRGGWGEQYF
TRBJ1-1	NA	TRBV6-5	NA	TGTGCCAGCACCCCACATTCAGGATTAAAAGCTTTCTTT	CASTPHSGLKAFF